The rows below give T cell receptor beta chains drawn from one sample of a study of vaccination and CD4 T cells after COVID-19. These receptors' antigens are unknown. TCRdb fed the PCR reads into MiXCR, producing one record per CDR3 protein. The data show 9,500 to 15,000 distinct CDR3 sequences, approximately 50% seen once. The sample consisted of CD4+ T cells from blood, cultured in vitro. The receptors here all came from a human donor who had recovered from COVID-19. The CDR3 runs from the conserved cysteine through the conserved F or W. Fields, in order: V gene, J gene, clone size, D gene, CDR3 DNA, CDR3 protein. A D gene is named only where the DNA matches it firmly. Rows give clone size only sometimes, using once, few, many, or a class for an expanded clone.

TRBV18	TRBJ1-1	few	.	TGTGCCAGCTCACTACAGGGACCCTACACTGAAGCTTTCTTT	CASSLQGPYTEAFF
TRBV6-1	TRBJ1-3	.	TRBD1	TGTGCCAGCAGTCAAGGGACAGGGAATAGTGGAAACACCATATATTTT	CASSQGTGNSGNTIYF
TRBV28	TRBJ2-2	.	TRBD2	TGTGCCAGCAGTTTACTTTTGCTAGCGGAAGGGGAGCTGTTTTTT	CASSLLLLAEGELFF
TRBV7-6	TRBJ1-6	.	TRBD1	TGTGCCAGCAGCTTAGGAGGACGGCCGGACAGGGGTTATTCACCCCTCCACTTT	CASSLGGRPDRGYSPLHF
TRBV27	TRBJ1-5	few	.	TGTGCCAGCAGTCCTCGGGTACAGGTGAACAATCAGCCCCAGCATTTT	CASSPRVQVNNQPQHF
TRBV5-1	TRBJ1-1	.	.	TGCGCCAGCTCCTCTAGGAACGCTGAAGCTTTCTTT	CASSSRNAEAFF
TRBV28	TRBJ1-5	.	TRBD1	TGTGCCAGCAGTTTATCCGGGACAGGGGGCAGTCAGCCCCAGCATTTT	CASSLSGTGGSQPQHF
TRBV6-1	TRBJ1-5	few	TRBD1	TGTGCCAGCAGGCGCACCGGGACAGCTAGCAATCAGCCCCAGCATTTT	CASRRTGTASNQPQHF
TRBV19	TRBJ2-1	.	TRBD2	TGTGCCAGTAGTAGGACTAGCGGGAGGCAAGAAGGCGATGAGCAGTTCTTC	CASSRTSGRQEGDEQFF
TRBV6-1	TRBJ1-1	.	.	TGTGCCAGCAGACCCTCGGGGGCGAACACTGAAGCTTTCTTT	CASRPSGANTEAFF
TRBV7-9	TRBJ2-2	.	TRBD1	TGTGCCAGCAGCCCACCTGCCGGGACAGGGGACGGGGAGCTGTTTTTT	CASSPPAGTGDGELFF
TRBV5-4	TRBJ1-2	few	TRBD1	TGTGCCAGCAGCACTCAGGGACAGCCCTATGGCTACACCTTC	CASSTQGQPYGYTF
TRBV20-1	TRBJ1-5	.	.	TGCAGTGCTAGAAGACAGTTGAATCAGCCCCAGCATTTT	CSARRQLNQPQHF
TRBV6-5	TRBJ2-7	few	TRBD1	TGTGCCAGCAGTTACCCCGGACAGGGTAGCTACGAGCAGTACTTC	CASSYPGQGSYEQYF
TRBV20-1	TRBJ1-6	.	.	TGCAGTGCTACGAGGCACGGGGGGCGCAGCTCCTATAATTCACCCCTCCACTTT	CSATRHGGRSSYNSPLHF
TRBV15	TRBJ1-6	.	.	TGTGCCACCAGCAGAGATAATGGGGCCCTCCACTTT	CATSRDNGALHF
TRBV2	TRBJ2-5	once	TRBD2	TGTGCCAGCAGGGGACTAGCGGGAGAGACCCAGTACTTC	CASRGLAGETQYF
TRBV7-2	TRBJ1-5	.	.	TGTGCCAGCAGCCCAGCGGGGGGTTTAAGTCAGCCCCAGCATTTT	CASSPAGGLSQPQHF
TRBV30	TRBJ2-7	few	.	TGTGCCTGGAGCGGGGGCGGATTCTCCGAGCAGTACTTC	CAWSGGGFSEQYF
TRBV20-1	TRBJ1-5	.	.	TGCAGTGCTACTCGAAGCAATCAGCCCCAGCATTTT	CSATRSNQPQHF
TRBV2	TRBJ1-1	.	.	TGTGCCAGCAGTGAAGCCTTGACCGGACCGCGGGAAGCTTTCTTT	CASSEALTGPREAFF
TRBV29-1	TRBJ2-7	.	TRBD1	TGCAGCGCCACACAGGGACAGTACAAGCAGTACTTC	CSATQGQYKQYF
TRBV2	TRBJ2-7	.	.	TGTGCCAGCGGTGCTGCTGGCGGGACCTCCTACGAGCAGTACTTC	CASGAAGGTSYEQYF
TRBV28	TRBJ2-5	once	.	TGTGCCAGCAGTTCCCCCCTCGGCTCCGGGGAGACCCAGTACTTC	CASSSPLGSGETQYF
TRBV6-5	TRBJ1-1	once	.	TGTGCCAGCAGTTACTCCCTCCCGGCCTTAGGGGGGACTGAAGCTTTCTTT	CASSYSLPALGGTEAFF
TRBV28	TRBJ2-7	.	.	TGTGCCAGCAGTTGGGTAGATCGGTACGAGCAGTACTTC	CASSWVDRYEQYF
TRBV18	TRBJ2-1	few	.	TGTGCCAGCTCCCCCCGGATAGGGGCGGATGAGCAGTTCTTC	CASSPRIGADEQFF
TRBV4-3	TRBJ2-7	.	TRBD2	TGCGCCAGCAGCCAAGCAAGCGGGAGCCGCTCCTACGAGCAGTACTTC	CASSQASGSRSYEQYF
TRBV11-3	TRBJ1-1	.	TRBD1	TGTGCCAGCAGCCAGGGACAGGGCGCGGAAACTGAAGCTTTCTTT	CASSQGQGAETEAFF
TRBV7-9	TRBJ2-7	once	.	TGTGCCAGCAGCCCACGGACGAATACCTACGAGCAGTACTTC	CASSPRTNTYEQYF
TRBV11-2	TRBJ2-1	once	.	TGTGCCAGCAGTTCCGGGTCCTACAATGAGCAGTTCTTC	CASSSGSYNEQFF
TRBV2	TRBJ1-5	few	.	TGTGCCAGCAGTTATACACCGGACGTGGGTGGCAATCAGCCCCAGCATTTT	CASSYTPDVGGNQPQHF
TRBV7-2	TRBJ2-1	.	TRBD2	TGTGCCAGCAGCGTACTAGCGATCTACAATGAGCAGTTCTTC	CASSVLAIYNEQFF
TRBV20-1	TRBJ1-2	large	TRBD1	TGCAGTGCTAGAGATGACAGGGGAGTCTATGGCTACACCTTC	CSARDDRGVYGYTF
TRBV2	TRBJ2-6	.	.	TGTGCCAGCAGTGAAGGATTGGCCGGGTTTGGGGCCAACGTCCTGACTTTC	CASSEGLAGFGANVLTF
TRBV10-3	TRBJ2-5	few	TRBD1	TGTGCCATCAGTCCGGGACAGGGGGGGATAGAGACCCAGTACTTC	CAISPGQGGIETQYF
TRBV12-3/TRBV12-4	TRBJ1-6	.	.	TGTGCCAGCAGTTTAGTGCCAGGGAATTCACCCCTCCACTTT	CASSLVPGNSPLHF
TRBV5-4	TRBJ2-3	.	TRBD2	TGTGCCAGCAGCCCCCGGACTAGCGGGAGTAGCACAGATACGCAGTATTTT	CASSPRTSGSSTDTQYF
TRBV3-1	TRBJ1-2	once	.	TGTGCCAGCAGCCAAGGTGTTCTCGGCTACACCTTC	CASSQGVLGYTF
TRBV10-3	TRBJ1-6	few	.	TGTGCCATCCAAGAAGGACGGATTAATTCACCCCTCCACTTT	CAIQEGRINSPLHF
TRBV6-1	TRBJ1-3	few	.	TGTGCCAGCAGTGAAATAAGCTCTGGAAACACCATATATTTT	CASSEISSGNTIYF
TRBV12-3/TRBV12-4	TRBJ1-5	once	.	TGTGCCAGCAGTTCTGGACCACTAGGTCAGCCCCAGCATTTT	CASSSGPLGQPQHF